A single T cell receptor beta chain is shown here with its context. Its specificity is unknown. The record originates from a study of CD8 T cells in ankylosing spondylitis. Whole-study findings and limits: Several highly homologous variants made up a TCR beta motif, and this motif appeared characteristic of ankylosing spondylitis blood. Researchers reportedly found disease-linked clones significantly enriched in matched ankylosing spondylitis synovial fluid.

The TCR beta libraries were generated through quantitative 5'-RACE incorporating molecular barcodes. Each CDR3 protein is one row after TCRdb ran MiXCR on the 5' RACE reads. The sample carries around 450,000 distinct CDR3 sequences, 20% to 30% recorded once. Per the germline V gene, CDR1 is LGHDT and CDR2 is YNNKEL (reference sequence). V lost 4 bases, J lost 8 bases, and 20 bases lay in between. CDR3 length: 16 residues. The sequence was collected from a male donor with ankylosing spondylitis. The chain joins TRBV3-1 to TRBJ2-2; D perhaps matches TRBD2 (5 bases). Material: blood, either unsorted or a sorted T cell fraction (not recorded which). CDR3 bases: TGTGCCAGCAGCCTAGGGCAGGTTTTAGTAGCGGGGGAGCTGTTTTTT. Protein: CASSLGQVLVAGELFF.